These 20 T cell receptor beta chains were all obtained from the same sample, sequenced in a study of blood T cell repertoires in COVID-19. Clones were sequenced by immunoSEQ multiplex PCR, and TCRdb holds only the in-frame ones, with some missing. The table shows under 200,000 clones, with about 80% occurring only once. The sequenced sample was peripheral blood. Receptors originate from a human donor with acute or convalescent COVID-19. The donor label of this sample is uncertain.

This chain connects TRBV6-5 to TRBJ1-6, with TRBD1 matching over 9 bases. There are 15 residues in the CDR3. Germline CDR1 reads MNHEY; CDR2 reads SVGAGI. V trimming: 6 bases; J trimming: 10 bases; junction bases outside the gene matches: 10. Written as DNA, the CDR3 is TGTGCCAGCAGAATAACAGGACAGGGGACCTCACCCCTCCACTTT. Protein: CASRITGQGTSPLHF.

As for this clone: A much bigger clone sits one base away, suggesting this may be a read error. The rearrangement uses TRBV29-1 and TRBJ2-7; D is uncertain. The CDR3 contains 12 residues. Germline V gene data show CDR1 as SQVTM and CDR2 as ANQGSEA. CDR3 DNA sequence: TGCAACGTTGATGACGGAGCCTACGAGCAGTACTTC. Translating gives CNVDDGAYEQYF.

Ten or more counts support this clone. The chain joins TRBV11-2 to TRBJ1-2, with a possible D match to TRBD1 (6 bases). Looked up from germline, CDR1 is SGHAT and CDR2 is FQNNGV. The germline V and J ends were trimmed by 5 bases and 13 bases, with 17 bases remaining between them. The CDR3 length is 12 residues. The chain's CDR3 is CASSQRDTRPTF. The CDR3 DNA is TGTGCCAGCAGCCAAAGGGACACGCGGCCCACCTTC.

The V gene is TRBV3-1 (or the pseudogene TRBV3-2), the J gene TRBJ2-7; maybe TRBD1 (6 bases). CDR3 size: 14 residues. Germline V lookup: CDR1 LGHDT, CDR2 YNNKEL (reference sequence). Trimming cost V 1 base and J 3 bases, with 10 bases left between them. DNA of the CDR3: TGTGCCAGCAGCCAAGGCAGGGGCTACTACGAGCAGTACTTC. As protein: CASSQGRGYYEQYF.

The sample holds a few counts of this clone. The CDR3 loop reads CASSSGTGGSNQPQHF. CDR3 DNA sequence: TGCGCCAGCAGCTCCGGGACAGGGGGAAGCAATCAGCCCCAGCATTTT. V gene TRBV5-1 combines with J gene TRBJ1-5, with 11 bases that match TRBD1. The CDR3 length is 16 residues. Trimming cost V 3 bases and J 1 base; bases outside gene matches: 3. Germline CDR1 SGHRS, CDR2 YFSETQ.

The chain combines TRBV19 with TRBJ1-5, with TRBD1 identical over 7 bases. Germline CDR1 reads LNHDA; CDR2 reads SQIVND (reference sequence). This CDR3 contains 13 residues. V lost 4 bases and J lost 7; bases outside the gene matches: 4. Here the CDR3 reads CASSRGTAQPQHF. The CDR3 nucleotides read TGTGCCAGTAGTAGAGGGACAGCGCAGCCCCAGCATTTT.

The rearrangement links TRBV11-2 to TRBJ1-6, with D tentatively TRBD1 (6 bases). V was pared by 1 base and J by 10 bases, with 14 bases between. Germline V gene lookup returns CDR1 SGHAT and CDR2 FQNNGV. The CDR3 spans 15 residues. The chain's CDR3 is CASSLVTGSFSPLHF. CDR3 nucleotide sequence: TGTGCCAGCAGCTTAGTAACAGGGTCCTTCTCACCCCTCCACTTT. The full variable domain, with the rest looked up from reference TRBV11-2 and TRBJ1-6, is EAGVAQSPRYKIIEKRQSVAFWCNPISGHATLYWYQQILGQGPKLLIQFQNNGVVDDSQLPKDRFSAERLKGVDSTLKIQPAKLEDSAVYLCASSLVTGSFSPLHFGNGTRLTVT.

Comment on this clone: Germline and junction disagree at one end, which may indicate a read error. The V gene is TRBV7-9, the J gene TRBJ1-3, with D perhaps TRBD1 (6 bases). Germline CDR1 is SEHNR and CDR2 is FQNEAQ (reference sequence). The CDR3 covers 14 residues. CDR3 nucleotide sequence: TGTGCCAGCCGCTTGGGGGCCTCTGGAAACACCATATATTTT. Protein sequence: CASRLGASGNTIYF.

The chain recombines TRBV19 with TRBJ2-1; 10 nucleotides align to TRBD1. This CDR3 has 15 residues. The germline V gene encodes CDR1 LNHDA and CDR2 SQIVND (reference sequence). V trimming: 6 bases; J trimming: 4 bases; junction bases outside the gene matches: 6. The CDR3 region has the DNA TGTGCCAGTAGACCCGGGACAGGGGAATACAATGAGCAGTTCTTC. Its protein product is CASRPGTGEYNEQFF.

The V call is TRBV5-1, the J call TRBJ2-3, with D possibly matching TRBD1 (6 bases). This CDR3 contains 15 residues. Trimming took 4 bases from V and 5 from J, leaving 17 bases between them. CDR1 SGHRS and CDR2 YFSETQ come from the germline V gene. The DNA of the CDR3 is TGCGCCAGCAGCCATCTCCCTGGGGGCGGAGATACGCAGTATTTT. It encodes CASSHLPGGGDTQYF.

The chain employs TRBV18 and TRBJ2-6; 11 positions match TRBD2. V was clipped by 3 bases and J by 2 bases; unmatched bases: 6. CDR3 length: 18 residues. Germline values: CDR1 KGHSH, CDR2 LQKENI. The CDR3 spells CASSPSPSGRTGANVLTF. CDR3 coding DNA: TGTGCCAGCTCACCCTCGCCTAGCGGGAGGACTGGGGCCAACGTCCTGACTTTC.

The CDR3 protein is CATSRVRAKNQPQHF. The CDR3 nucleotides are TGTGCCACCAGCAGAGTGAGGGCTAAGAATCAGCCCCAGCATTTT. This chain connects TRBV15 to TRBJ1-5; D is unresolved. Trimming cost V 1 base and J 4 bases, with 11 bases left between them. The CDR3 runs 15 residues. The germline V gene encodes CDR1 LNHNV and CDR2 YYDKDF (reference sequence).

This chain connects TRBV6-6 to TRBJ1-1; 7 positions agree with TRBD1. Losses at the gene ends were 5 bases for V and 3 bases for J; bases not matched to a gene: 12. Germline V lookup: CDR1 MNHNY, CDR2 SVGAGI (reference sequence). This CDR3 comprises 16 residues. The CDR3 loop is CASSRSFDRVDTEAFF. DNA for the CDR3: TGTGCCAGCAGTCGAAGTTTCGACAGGGTCGACACTGAAGCTTTCTTT.

The CDR3 region is CASTVSPGEKLFF. CDR3 coding DNA: TGTGCCAGTACGGTCTCCCCGGGAGAAAAACTGTTTTTT. The rearrangement links TRBV19 to TRBJ1-4; no clear D gene. CDR3 length: 13 residues. The V end lost 7 bases, the J end lost 8 bases, and 14 bases lay between the germline ends. Germline CDR1 LNHDA, CDR2 SQIVND (reference sequence).

The chain links TRBV5-8 to TRBJ1-4; perhaps TRBD1 as D (6 bases). The CDR3 is 17 amino acids. CDR1 and CDR2 (germline): SGHTS, YDEGEE. V lost 2 bases to trimming and J lost 3 bases, with 17 bases between them. This chain's CDR3 is CASSLTVRTAANEKLFF. In DNA form, the CDR3 reads TGTGCCAGCAGCTTAACCGTCAGGACAGCGGCTAATGAAAAACTGTTTTTT. The full variable domain, with the rest looked up from reference TRBV5-8 and TRBJ1-4, is EAGVTQSPTHLIKTRGQQATLRCSPISGHTSVYWYQQALGLGLQFLLWYDEGEERNRGNFPPRFSGRQFPNYSSELNVNALELEDSALYLCASSLTVRTAANEKLFFGSGTQLSVL.

The chain employs TRBV5-1 and TRBJ1-1; 8 nucleotides match TRBD1. CDR1 SGHRS and CDR2 YFSETQ come from the germline V gene. With V trimmed by 0 bases and J by 5 bases, 9 bases remained unmatched. The CDR3 contains 16 residues. The CDR3 loop is CASSLGPTGDRTEAFF. Here the CDR3 DNA reads TGCGCCAGCAGCTTGGGACCGACAGGGGACAGGACTGAAGCTTTCTTT.

In regard to this clone: At one end, the junction sequence differs from germline, possibly due to a read error. This chain links TRBV6-4 with TRBJ2-7; D perhaps matches TRBD2 (6 bases). Germline assignment: CDR1 MRHNA and CDR2 SNTAGT. The CDR3 runs to 15 residues. As DNA, the CDR3 is TGTGTCAGCAGTGCCGTGCTGGGAGGTGGCTACGAGCAGTACTTC. This sequence encodes CVSSAVLGGGYEQYF.

The CDR3 sequence: CASRGGQASTNEKLFF. In DNA, the CDR3 is TGTGCCAGCAGAGGGGGACAGGCGTCAACTAATGAAAAACTGTTTTTT. The rearrangement joins TRBV3-1 (or the pseudogene TRBV3-2) to TRBJ1-4; TRBD1 matches at 8 bases. CDR1 is LGHDT, CDR2 YNNKEL, per germline (reference sequence). The junction had 6 bases not matched to a gene; V was cut back by 6 bases and J by 0 bases. The CDR3 is made up of 16 amino acids.

DNA of the CDR3: TGTGCCAGCAGTTTATCGGTGGGGTCAGGGGATACGCAGTATTTT. Amino acids: CASSLSVGSGDTQYF. The chain couples TRBV27 to TRBJ2-3; D perhaps matches TRBD1 (5 bases). CDR1 MNHEY and CDR2 SMNVEV come from the germline V gene (reference sequence). V was shortened by 0 bases and J by 6 bases, with 13 bases between the two germline ends. The CDR3 sequence is 15 residues long.

The chain couples TRBV28 to TRBJ1-6; tentative D call: TRBD1 (5 bases). Trimming stripped 6 bases from V and 4 bases from J, with 13 bases between. The CDR3 runs 15 residues. Germline loops: CDR1 MDHEN, CDR2 SYDVKM. The CDR3 DNA is TGTGCCAGCAGACCCCCGACAGCTTATAATTCACCCCTCCACTTT. This encodes CASRPPTAYNSPLHF.